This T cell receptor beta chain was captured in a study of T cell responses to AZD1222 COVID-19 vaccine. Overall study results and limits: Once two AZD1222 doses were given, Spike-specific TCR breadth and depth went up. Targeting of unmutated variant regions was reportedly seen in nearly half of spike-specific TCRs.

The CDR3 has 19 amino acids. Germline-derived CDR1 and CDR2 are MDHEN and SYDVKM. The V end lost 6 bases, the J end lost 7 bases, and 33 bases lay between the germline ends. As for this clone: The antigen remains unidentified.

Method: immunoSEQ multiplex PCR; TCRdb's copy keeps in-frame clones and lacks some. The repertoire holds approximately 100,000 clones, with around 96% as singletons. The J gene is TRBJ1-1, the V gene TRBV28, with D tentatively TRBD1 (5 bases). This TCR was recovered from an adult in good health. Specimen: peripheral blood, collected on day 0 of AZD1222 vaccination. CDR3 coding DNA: TGTGCCAGCAGCCCGCCGGGGCGGCCTCAACCCACAGGCACGGATGAAGCTTTCTTT. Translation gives CASSPPGRPQPTGTDEAFF.